This T cell receptor beta chain comes out of a study of cytomegalovirus exposure and HLA in healthy donors. In the study overall: Most genotyped donors, approximately 81% of about 400, had Caucasian-associated genetic ancestry.

Remarks on this clone: Its target is unknown.

Study outcomes and limitations: Association of a missense DCLRE1C variant with TCR beta V- and J-gene trimming was reported in a later analysis.

V was clipped by 3 bases and J by 9 bases, with 9 bases between them. CDR3 length: 13 residues. Germline V gives CDR1 LNHDA, CDR2 SQIVND (reference sequence). Amplification used 60 Vbeta primers and 13 Jbeta primers. TCRdb's table, derived via immunoSEQ multiplex PCR, lists solely in-frame clones and lacks some. The repertoire consists of roughly 150,000 clones, with roughly 82% occurring once and the leading ten covering 3%. This chain joins TRBV19 and TRBJ1-6, with D unclear. The source of this sequence is a woman between 45 and 65 years old in good health and CMV-seropositive. Source material: PBMCs. DNA for the CDR3: TGTGCCAGTAGTATTTGGAGGGTTTCACCCCTCCACTTT. Its translation is CASSIWRVSPLHF.